This is a list of T cell receptor beta chains from one sample in a study of cytomegalovirus exposure and HLA in healthy donors. Only in-frame clones appear in the TCRdb table, and some are missing; sequencing was by immunoSEQ multiplex PCR. The data show around 140,000 clones, around two thirds seen once. Sample: PBMCs. All receptors come from a woman in her 40s in good health and CMV-seronegative. The CDR3 runs from the conserved cysteine through the conserved F or W. A D gene is named only where the DNA matches it firmly. The size field is filled for only some rows; it gives once, few, many or a size class.

j_call	clone_size	cdr3_length	d_call	v_call	cdr3_nt	cdr3_aa
TRBJ2-1	NA	13	TRBD2	TRBV6-6	TGTGCCAGCAGCGGCGACGGGAGGAATGAGCAGTTCTTC	CASSGDGRNEQFF
TRBJ2-7	NA	12	NA	TRBV5-1	TGCGCCAGCAGCATTCTTCCCTACGAGCAGTACTTC	CASSILPYEQYF
TRBJ1-2	NA	16	TRBD1	TRBV4-1	TGCGCCAGCAGTCACCGGGACAGAGTTCCAGGCTATGGCTACACCTTC	CASSHRDRVPGYGYTF
TRBJ2-7	few	13	NA	TRBV30	TGTGCCTGGAGTCCGGGACACGGGTACGAGCAGTACTTC	CAWSPGHGYEQYF
TRBJ2-2	few	19	NA	TRBV27	TGTGCCAGCAGTTTATGGGGGGGCCCGGGACGGACGAACACCGGGGAGCTGTTTTTT	CASSLWGGPGRTNTGELFF
TRBJ1-6	NA	18	TRBD1	TRBV4-3	TGCGCCAGCAGCCAAGGGTTGGGGACAGGGGGCTTTAATTCACCCCTCCACTTT	CASSQGLGTGGFNSPLHF
TRBJ1-1	many	16	TRBD1	TRBV5-6	TGTGCCAGCAGCTTAGAGGGACAGGGCTCGAGCACTGAAGCTTTCTTT	CASSLEGQGSSTEAFF
TRBJ1-1	NA	14	NA	TRBV18	TGTGCCAGCTCCCCCTCAGGGGAGAACACTGAAGCTTTCTTT	CASSPSGENTEAFF
TRBJ1-1	NA	13	NA	TRBV6-5	TGTGCCAGCACCTTGGCGGTGAACACTGAAGCTTTCTTT	CASTLAVNTEAFF
TRBJ1-6	NA	14	TRBD1	TRBV27	TGTGCCAGCAGTTTGGGGACAGGAAATTCACCCCTCCACTTT	CASSLGTGNSPLHF
TRBJ2-7	NA	13	NA	TRBV5-6	TGTGCCAGCAGCCCCGGACGGGCTGAGGGGCAGTACTTC	CASSPGRAEGQYF
TRBJ2-5	NA	16	NA	TRBV4-3	TGCGCCAGCAGCCAAGATTCGGGGGGCGGTTCCGAGACCCAGTACTTC	CASSQDSGGGSETQYF
TRBJ1-2	NA	13	NA	TRBV28	TGTGCCAGTCAACCTGTTCTAACCCCTGGCTACACCTTC	CASQPVLTPGYTF
TRBJ2-3	NA	13	TRBD2	TRBV30	TGTGTTTCTAGCGGGGGCTACACAGATACGCAGTATTTT	CVSSGGYTDTQYF
TRBJ1-2	NA	14	NA	TRBV29-1	TGCAGCGTTGATATGAGCCCGCCTAACTATGGCTACACCTTC	CSVDMSPPNYGYTF
TRBJ2-3	NA	16	TRBD2	TRBV2	TGTGCCAGCAGTGAGAAAGCGGGGGGGCGCACAGATACGCAGTATTTT	CASSEKAGGRTDTQYF